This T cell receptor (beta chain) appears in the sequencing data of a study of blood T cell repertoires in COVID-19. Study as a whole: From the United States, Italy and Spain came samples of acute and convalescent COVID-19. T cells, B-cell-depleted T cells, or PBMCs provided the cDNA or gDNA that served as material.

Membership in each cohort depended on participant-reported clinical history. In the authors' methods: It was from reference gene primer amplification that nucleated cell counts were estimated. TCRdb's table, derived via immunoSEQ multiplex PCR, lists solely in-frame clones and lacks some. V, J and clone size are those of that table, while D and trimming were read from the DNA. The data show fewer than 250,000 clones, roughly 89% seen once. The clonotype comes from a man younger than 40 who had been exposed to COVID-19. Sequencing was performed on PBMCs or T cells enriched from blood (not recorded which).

CDR3 bases: TGTGCCAGCGGGGACAGGGGATTCTATGGCTACACCTTC. Translated, it gives CASGDRGFYGYTF. The rearrangement links TRBV21-1 to TRBJ1-2; the table's D call TRBD1 went unverified against the DNA. TRBV21-1 is a listed pseudogene. The CDR3 extends over 13 amino acids.